The 6 T cell receptor beta chains below were found in one sample sequenced in a study of response to subunit inactivated influenza vaccine. TCRdb itself ran the RT-PCR reads through MiXCR, one entry per CDR3 protein. The table records about 570,000 distinct CDR3 sequences, about 11% of them present only once. These data are also associated with another study on T cells expressing NK-cell markers. That report adds: Libraries used 5'RACE template switching adding universal primer site and UMIs.

The source was PBMCs from blood, collected on the day of vaccination. These receptors originate from a man over 45 who received an inactivated influenza vaccine.

A few counts support this clonotype. The chain carries TRBV7-2 and TRBJ2-7; the D gene is possibly TRBD2 (5 bases). V was trimmed by 2 bases and J by 2 bases, leaving 10 bases between them. The CDR3 runs 14 residues. CDR1 and CDR2 (germline): SGHTA, FQGNSA. CDR3 sequence: CASSLIEGAYEQYF. In DNA, the CDR3 is TGTGCCAGCAGCTTAATCGAGGGTGCCTACGAGCAGTACTTC.

The chain links TRBV27 to TRBJ1-6; 12 nucleotides align to TRBD1. Germline values: CDR1 MNHEY, CDR2 SMNVEV (reference sequence). V shed 5 bases and J 5 bases; nucleotides not matched to a gene: 10. The CDR3 is made up of 18 amino acids. The CDR3 bases are TGTGCCAGCAGTCGGGACAGGGGGCGGTTGACGAATAATTCACCCCTCCACTTT. This codes for CASSRDRGRLTNNSPLHF.

The chain links TRBV10-3 to TRBJ2-3; 12 bases agree with TRBD2. Losses at the gene ends were 3 bases for V and 5 bases for J; bases not matched to a gene: 9. The CDR3 has 17 amino acids. Looked up from germline, CDR1 is ENHRY and CDR2 is SYGVKD. CDR3 sequence reads: CAISDSGLAGPQDTQYF. The CDR3, as DNA: TGTGCCATCAGTGATTCCGGACTAGCGGGGCCTCAAGATACGCAGTATTTT.

This clonotype was seen more than once but under ten times. The chain couples TRBV18 to TRBJ2-5; D may be TRBD1 (7 bases). Germline CDR1 is KGHSH and CDR2 is LQKENI. The ends were cut back, 3 bases at V and 4 bases at J, with 18 bases in the middle. This CDR3 region has 16 residues. The CDR3: CASSPLTGEASETQYF. CDR3 DNA: TGTGCCAGCTCACCTCTCACAGGGGAGGCTTCAGAGACCCAGTACTTC. The entire variable domain, with the rest obtained from reference TRBV18 and TRBJ2-5, is as follows: NAGVMQNPRHLVRRRGQEARLRCSPMKGHSHVYWYRQLPEEGLKFMVYLQKENIIDESGMPKERFSAEFPKEGPSILRIQQVVRGDSAAYFCASSPLTGEASETQYFGPGTRLLVL.

There are many counts of this clonotype. This chain uses TRBV6-2 or TRBV6-3 with TRBJ2-7; no firm D call. Germline V lookup: CDR1 MNHEY, CDR2 SVGEGT. V was cut by 1 base and J by 1 base, with 11 bases left in between. The CDR3 runs 15 residues. CDR3 sequence: CASSYFSDGSYEQYF. DNA of the CDR3: TGTGCCAGCAGTTACTTCTCGGACGGATCCTACGAGCAGTACTTC.

A few counts support this clonotype. This chain links TRBV12-3 or TRBV12-4 with TRBJ2-7; the D is unclear. The CDR3 spans 15 residues. Trimming took 3 bases from V and 0 from J, leaving 12 bases between them. The CDR3 sequence: CASSFGAESSYEQYF. CDR3 in DNA: TGTGCCAGCAGTTTCGGTGCGGAGAGCTCCTACGAGCAGTACTTC.